A selection of T cell receptor beta chains follows, all from one sample in a study of T cell repertoires in ileal Crohn's disease. The protocol was immunoSEQ multiplex PCR, while the TCRdb copy is restricted to in-frame clones and leaves out a portion. The repertoire holds over 14,000 clones, with about 80% as singletons. The material sequenced was ileal tissue. Receptors were obtained from an adult with Crohn's disease. The CDR3 runs from the conserved cysteine through the conserved F or W. The D gene is left open where the match is weak. The listing skips clone size in some rows; elsewhere it reads once, few, many or a size class.

size: once; D: -; V: TRBV6-1; J: TRBJ1-3; CDR3: CASSDHPRNTIYF; DNA: TGTGCCAGCAGTGACCACCCGCGGAACACCATATATTTT
size: -; D: -; V: TRBV5-4; J: TRBJ2-5; CDR3: CASRYSPQETQYF; DNA: TGTGCCAGCAGATACTCTCCTCAAGAGACCCAGTACTTC
size: -; D: -; V: TRBV5-4; J: TRBJ1-3; CDR3: CASSLQGGGNTIYF; DNA: TGTGCCAGCAGCCTACAGGGCGGCGGAAACACCATATATTTT
size: -; D: -; V: TRBV18; J: TRBJ1-1; CDR3: CASSPPGVDTEAFF; DNA: TGTGCCAGCTCACCACCAGGGGTCGACACTGAAGCTTTCTTT
size: -; D: TRBD1; V: TRBV19; J: TRBJ2-5; CDR3: CASSIGGGQGRETQYF; DNA: TGTGCCAGTAGTATAGGAGGCGGACAGGGAAGAGAGACCCAGTACTTC
size: -; D: -; V: TRBV7-8; J: TRBJ2-7; CDR3: CASSPGLNYEQYF; DNA: TGTGCCAGCAGCCCGGGACTTAATTACGAGCAGTACTTC
size: -; D: TRBD1; V: TRBV6-5; J: TRBJ1-1; CDR3: CASRTSAGGGKAFF; DNA: TGTGCCAGCAGGACCTCGGCAGGGGGAGGAAAAGCTTTCTTT
size: -; D: -; V: TRBV7-9; J: TRBJ1-2; CDR3: CASSSQGNPYGYTF; DNA: TGTGCCAGCAGCTCTCAGGGTAACCCGTATGGCTACACCTTC
size: -; D: -; V: TRBV10-1; J: TRBJ1-6; CDR3: CASSEGVWNSPLHF; DNA: TGCGCCAGCAGCGAAGGGGTTTGGAATTCACCCCTCCACTTT
size: -; D: TRBD1; V: TRBV7-2; J: TRBJ2-3; CDR3: CASSLASRQGARGTDTQYF; DNA: TGTGCCAGCAGCTTAGCGTCTAGACAGGGGGCGCGGGGCACAGATACGCAGTATTTT